The 29 T cell receptor beta chains in this list originate from one sample, sequenced in a study of T cells in Graves' hyperthyroidism and ophthalmopathy. What was amplified from RNA transcripts were TCR beta CDR3 regions. A set of HTBI primers served as the primers for a first-round RT-PCR of the TCR CDR3. TCRdb redid the calling of the multiplex PCR reads with MiXCR, one entry per CDR3 protein. The table lists a few hundred thousand distinct CDR3 sequences, 16% of them singletons. Source material: blood. The origin of the receptors is a middle-aged woman with Graves' ophthalmopathy.

In its sample, this clonotype was seen a few times. The chain joins TRBV5-1 to TRBJ2-1; TRBD2 matches 14 bases. The J segment lost 11 bases and the V segment lost 3 bases, leaving 4 bases of the junction unmatched. This CDR3 has 14 residues. Germline V gene lookup returns CDR1 SGHRS and CDR2 YFSETQ. The CDR3 spells CASSSGTSGSKQFF. In DNA form, the CDR3 reads TGCGCCAGCAGCTCCGGGACTAGCGGGAGTAAGCAGTTCTTC.

The CDR3 here is CASSEDLGAGYTF. The CDR3 region has the DNA TGTGCCAGCAGTGAAGACCTCGGGGCCGGCTACACCTTC. The rearrangement joins TRBV2 to TRBJ1-2, with D possibly being TRBD1 (5 bases). This CDR3 is built from 13 residues. The germline V gene has CDR1 SNHLY and CDR2 FYNNEI. Deletions cut 1 base from V and 8 bases from J, with 11 bases between.

This clonotype showed up many times. The chain links TRBV10-3 to TRBJ2-7; TRBD1 matches at 8 bases. J gave up 6 bases and V 4 bases, and 8 bases lay outside the gene matches. From germline, CDR1 is ENHRY and CDR2 SYGVKD. This CDR3 region has 14 residues. The CDR3 is CAISGGQAHSEQYF. The CDR3 region has the DNA TGTGCCATCAGTGGGGGACAGGCCCACTCCGAGCAGTACTTC.

This clonotype turned up a few times. The chain has TRBV20-1 and TRBJ2-5, with 8 bases fitting TRBD2. The germline gives CDR1 DFQATT, CDR2 SNEGSKA (reference sequence). This CDR3 has 15 residues. The trim removed 5 bases at V and 3 bases at J, leaving 11 bases unmatched. This chain's CDR3 is CSAPWVERGKETQYF. The DNA for the CDR3 is TGCAGTGCTCCGTGGGTCGAGCGGGGGAAAGAGACCCAGTACTTC.

This clonotype was found a few times. V usage is TRBV6-2 or TRBV6-3 and J usage is TRBJ2-5; D unclear. V lost 0 bases and J 4 bases, leaving 15 bases between the germline ends. The CDR3 covers 16 residues. Germline-derived CDR1 and CDR2 are MNHEY and SVGEGT. CDR3 sequence: CASSYSATQPRETQYF. The CDR3 bases are TGTGCCAGCAGTTACTCTGCCACCCAGCCCCGAGAGACCCAGTACTTC.

This clonotype was detected ten times or more. This chain links TRBV3-1 with TRBJ2-1; TRBD2 might be the D (5 bases). The CDR3 sequence is 15 residues long. V was trimmed by 4 bases and J by 6 bases, leaving 16 bases between them. Germline CDR1 LGHDT, CDR2 YNNKEL (reference sequence). The CDR3 loop is CASSLGDLRANEQFF. The DNA of the CDR3 is TGTGCCAGCAGCCTGGGAGACCTTAGGGCCAATGAGCAGTTCTTC.

This clonotype appeared many times. The chain is built from TRBV10-3 and TRBJ2-7; 8 bases agree with TRBD2. The CDR3 is 14 residues long. Germline CDR1 is ENHRY and CDR2 is SYGVKD. The junction had 1 base not matched to a gene; V was cut back by 3 bases and J by 0 bases. CDR3 sequence (DNA): TGTGCCATCAGTGAAGGGACTAGCTCCTACGAGCAGTACTTC. Amino acids: CAISEGTSSYEQYF.

Comment on this clonotype: A much larger clonotype is one base distant, so this may be a read error. V and J are TRBV28 and TRBJ1-2; a possible D gene is TRBD1 (6 bases). This CDR3 has 16 residues. The germline V and J ends were trimmed by 2 bases and 7 bases, with 20 bases remaining between them. The germline gives CDR1 MDHEN, CDR2 SYDVKM. CDR3: CASSLVHAGGLTGYTF. CDR3 bases: TGTGCCAGCAGTTTAGTCCATGCGGGGGGCCTGACTGGCTACACCTTC.

Comments on this clonotype: A much larger clone lies one base from this, so it may be a read error. The chain combines TRBV30 with TRBJ1-2, with a possible D match to TRBD1 (5 bases). Germline CDR1 GTSNPN, CDR2 SVGIG (reference sequence). The CDR3 is 13 residues long. V lost 3 bases, J lost 7 bases, and 15 bases lay in between. CDR3 coding DNA: TGTGCCTGGAGAAGGGACGGACCCTTTGGCTACACCTTC. This encodes CAWRRDGPFGYTF.

Note on this clonotype: An end of the junction differs from the germline gene, which may be a read error. The genes are TRBV12-3 or TRBV12-4 and TRBJ1-5, with 7 bases matching TRBD1. The CDR3 extends over 14 amino acids. The CDR3 sequence: CAGRRPGTDQPQHF. The CDR3 coding sequence is TGTGCCGGCAGAAGGCCCGGGACAGATCAGCCCCAGCATTTT.

The genes are TRBV2 and TRBJ1-2; D is unclear. V was pared by 4 bases and J by 0 bases, with 18 bases between. There are 17 residues in the CDR3. Germline values: CDR1 SNHLY, CDR2 FYNNEI. CDR3 DNA sequence: TGTGCCAGCAGTGCTACCCCCTACTCTGCCTCTAACTATGGCTACACCTTC. Its protein product is CASSATPYSASNYGYTF.

This clonotype was seen a few times. The rearrangement joins TRBV18 to TRBJ2-6; D unresolved. This CDR3 region has 15 residues. The germline gives CDR1 KGHSH, CDR2 LQKENI. V was clipped by 3 bases and J by 2 bases, with 8 bases between them. The CDR3 sequence: CASSPSKAGANVLTF. The CDR3, as DNA: TGTGCCAGCTCACCCAGTAAGGCTGGGGCCAACGTCCTGACTTTC.

The chain has TRBV5-4 and TRBJ2-3; the match to TRBD2 covers 7 bases. CDR1 SGHNT and CDR2 YYREEE come from the germline V gene (reference sequence). The CDR3 contains 16 residues. Trimming cost V 4 bases and J 5 bases; bases outside gene matches: 13. The CDR3 loop is CASSVSGRGGRDTQYF. The CDR3 nucleotides read TGTGCCAGCAGCGTGAGCGGGCGGGGAGGGAGAGATACGCAGTATTTT.

In this sample, this clonotype turned up many times. A much bigger clone sits one base away, suggesting this may be a read error. The chain links TRBV12-3 or TRBV12-4 to TRBJ2-5; D not resolved. The ends were cut back, 4 bases at V and 5 bases at J, with 14 bases in the middle. This CDR3 region has 14 residues. This CDR3 reads CASSSAPLQETQYF. CDR3 DNA: TGTGCCAGCAGTTCGGCACCCCTCCAGGAGACCCAGTACTTC.

The sample holds one count of this clonotype. The chain has TRBV6-2 or TRBV6-3 and TRBJ2-1; D is unclear. CDR3 length: 11 residues. The V end lost 4 bases, the J end lost 9 bases, and 7 bases lay between the germline ends. The germline CDR1 and CDR2 sequences are MNHEY and SVGEGT. The CDR3 coding sequence is TGTGCCAGCAGTTCTTACGGTGAGCAGTTCTTC. This codes for CASSSYGEQFF.

This clonotype showed up many times. The chain carries TRBV28 and TRBJ2-5; TRBD1 agrees at 7 bases. This CDR3 spans 15 amino acids. Germline V lookup: CDR1 MDHEN, CDR2 SYDVKM. V dropped 5 bases and J dropped 5; count of bases not matched to a gene: 11. CDR3 sequence: CASSQGQDGWETQYF. CDR3 nucleotides: TGTGCCAGCAGTCAAGGACAGGACGGTTGGGAGACCCAGTACTTC.

The chain links TRBV2 to TRBJ2-1; possible D gene TRBD1, 6 bases. This CDR3 region has 14 residues. Germline V gene sequence: CDR1 SNHLY, CDR2 FYNNEI. V lost 3 bases and J lost 5, with 11 bases in between. The DNA for the CDR3 is TGTGCCAGCAGTGAGGGGGCGGGTGACAATGAGCAGTTCTTC. Amino acid sequence: CASSEGAGDNEQFF.

This clonotype has at least ten counts. V usage is TRBV7-2 and J usage is TRBJ1-5; D gene ambiguous. The V gene's germline CDR1 is SGHTA and CDR2 FQGNSA. Trimming removed 5 bases at V and 0 bases at J, with 14 bases between. The CDR3 extends over 16 amino acids. The CDR3 sequence is CASSHNQVHSNQPQHF. The CDR3 nucleotides read TGTGCCAGCAGCCATAACCAGGTCCATAGCAATCAGCCCCAGCATTTT. Full variable domain (missing parts from reference TRBV7-2 and TRBJ1-5): GAGVSQSPSNKVTEKGKDVELRCDPISGHTALYWYRQSLGQGLEFLIYFQGNSAPDKSGLPSDRFSAERTGGSVSTLTIQRTQQEDSAVYLCASSHNQVHSNQPQHFGDGTRLSIL.

This clonotype was counted between two and nine times. The chain recombines TRBV4-2 with TRBJ1-6; D gene unclear. Deletions cut 3 bases from V and 2 bases from J, with 11 bases between. CDR3 length equals 16 residues. Germline values: CDR1 LGHNA, CDR2 YNFKEQ. The CDR3 sequence: CASSHPPGAYNSPLHF. CDR3 DNA: TGTGCCAGCAGCCATCCACCCGGGGCCTATAATTCACCCCTCCACTTT.

This clonotype was recorded many times. The CDR3 region has the DNA TGTGCCAGCAGCTTAGTCAACACAGATACGCAGTATTTT. This encodes CASSLVNTDTQYF. The rearrangement uses TRBV11-2 and TRBJ2-3; D uncertain. This CDR3 region has 13 residues. Germline values: CDR1 SGHAT, CDR2 FQNNGV. The V and J ends lost 1 base and 2 bases respectively, with 4 bases between them.

This clonotype has a count of ten or more. The chain recombines TRBV11-2 with TRBJ2-1; TRBD2 matches 7 bases. Germline V gene lookup returns CDR1 SGHAT and CDR2 FQNNGV. CDR3 length: 16 amino acids. Trimming took 0 bases from V and 8 from J; bases not matched to a gene: 10. The DNA of the CDR3 is TGTGCCAGCAGCTTAGAAGGGCGGGGGTTCCGGGATGAGCAGTTCTTC. Its translation: CASSLEGRGFRDEQFF.

The chain employs TRBV2 and TRBJ1-2; TRBD1 is a possible D gene (6 bases). V was clipped by 4 bases and J by 6 bases, with 12 bases between them. Per germline, CDR1 SNHLY and CDR2 FYNNEI. This CDR3 has 13 residues. The CDR3: CASSGQGTHGYTF. CDR3 bases: TGTGCCAGCAGTGGGCAGGGGACTCATGGCTACACCTTC.

The V gene is TRBV28, the J gene TRBJ2-3; D might be TRBD2 (5 bases). The V gene lost 6 bases and the J gene lost 2 bases, with 18 bases spanning the gap. The CDR3 runs 16 residues. Germline V gene data show CDR1 as MDHEN and CDR2 as SYDVKM. The CDR3 sequence: CASSPAGHSNTDTQYF. DNA of the CDR3: TGTGCCAGCAGCCCCGCGGGTCACAGCAACACAGATACGCAGTATTTT.

This clonotype was found many times. The chain has TRBV28 and TRBJ2-3; 10 nucleotides align to TRBD2. CDR1 and CDR2 from the germline V gene are MDHEN and SYDVKM. V lost 4 bases and J lost 6; bases outside the gene matches: 7. The CDR3 sequence is 15 residues long. The CDR3 DNA reads TGTGCCAGCAGTTCGACTAGCGGGCCACGGGATACGCAGTATTTT. Translating it yields CASSSTSGPRDTQYF.

The sample holds many counts of this clonotype. The rearrangement joins TRBV5-5 to TRBJ2-3; no clear D. This CDR3 has 14 residues. Trimming left V 1 base short and J 2 bases short, with 8 bases between. Germline assignment: CDR1 SGHKS and CDR2 YYEKEE (reference sequence). The CDR3 nucleotides are TGTGCCAGCAGCTTGAATGCGCCCACAGATACGCAGTATTTT. Amino acids: CASSLNAPTDTQYF.

This clonotype was recorded at least ten times. The chain couples TRBV20-1 to TRBJ2-1, with D unresolved. Trimming removed 1 base at V and 7 bases at J, with 8 bases between. The length of the CDR3 is 12 residues. Germline-derived CDR1 and CDR2 are DFQATT and SNEGSKA (reference sequence). The DNA of the CDR3 is TGCAGTGCTAGAGGCCACCTAAATGAGCAGTTCTTC. As protein: CSARGHLNEQFF.

At least ten counts were recorded for this clonotype. The chain couples TRBV20-1 to TRBJ1-1; maybe TRBD1 (6 bases). This CDR3 region has 12 residues. CDR1 is DFQATT, CDR2 SNEGSKA, per germline (reference sequence). Trimming removed 6 bases from V and 1 base from J, with 9 bases in between. Here the CDR3 reads CSAATGNTEAFF. In DNA, the CDR3 is TGCAGTGCGGCGACAGGGAACACTGAAGCTTTCTTT.

V gene TRBV19 combines with J gene TRBJ2-5; D is uncertain. Trimming removed 5 bases from V and 1 base from J, with 11 bases in between. Germline V CDR1 and CDR2: LNHDA, SQIVND (reference sequence). This CDR3 is built from 14 residues. The CDR3 DNA follows: TGTGCCAGTAGTTCCAGACGGACCCAAGAGACCCAGTACTTC. Residues: CASSSRRTQETQYF.

This clonotype was detected ten times or more. J is TRBJ1-5 and V is TRBV6-1; D gene ambiguous. The CDR3 is 16 residues long. Looked up from germline, CDR1 is MNHNS and CDR2 is SASEGT. V was shortened by 6 bases and J by 2 bases, with 17 bases between the two germline ends. CDR3 bases: TGTGCCAGCAGAAACATGGGGAATCAAGGCAATCAGCCCCAGCATTTT. This encodes CASRNMGNQGNQPQHF.